Following are 15 T cell receptor beta chains from one sample sequenced in a study of cytomegalovirus exposure and HLA in healthy donors. Use of 60 Vbeta and 13 Jbeta primers characterized the PCR. Sequenced by immunoSEQ multiplex PCR; TCRdb stores in-frame clones only, minus some. The sample contains roughly 150,000 clones, about two thirds of which appear only once. The source material was PBMCs. The receptors were gathered from a man aged 30-40 years in good health and CMV-seropositive.

Turning to this clone: At one end, the junction sequence differs from germline, possibly due to a read error. The chain is built from TRBV7-9 and TRBJ2-7; D is perhaps TRBD1 (6 bases). Germline V gene data show CDR1 as SEHNR and CDR2 as FQNEAQ (reference sequence). This CDR3 has 15 residues. The CDR3 reads CSSSLAAGQSYEQYF. CDR3 nucleotide sequence: TGTTCCAGCAGCTTAGCCGCCGGACAGTCCTACGAGCAGTACTTC.

This clone has a handful of counts. This chain joins TRBV6-1 and TRBJ1-2; 7 bases are shared with TRBD1. Unmatched junction bases numbered 6, after V lost 6 bases and J lost 2 bases. This CDR3 comprises 14 residues. Germline V gene sequence: CDR1 MNHNS, CDR2 SASEGT. The CDR3 DNA reads as TGTGCCAGCAGCCCAGGGACAGCCAACTATGGCTACACCTTC. Translation: CASSPGTANYGYTF.

The rearrangement uses TRBV19 and TRBJ2-5, with D perhaps TRBD2 (7 bases). Germline assignment: CDR1 LNHDA and CDR2 SQIVND (reference sequence). V lost 7 bases to trimming and J lost 0 bases, with 21 bases between them. There are 17 residues in the CDR3. The CDR3 protein is CASTPPQGRENQETQYF. CDR3 DNA sequence: TGTGCCAGTACCCCTCCGCAGGGGCGGGAGAACCAAGAGACCCAGTACTTC.

This chain uses TRBV30 with TRBJ2-3, with D possibly being TRBD2 (6 bases). CDR3 length equals 14 residues. Trimming removed 3 bases at V and 1 base at J, with 11 bases between. Germline V CDR1 and CDR2: GTSNPN, SVGIG (reference sequence). The chain's CDR3 is CAWSQRAGTDTQYF. The CDR3, as DNA: TGTGCCTGGAGCCAGCGGGCCGGCACAGATACGCAGTATTTT.

This sequence joins TRBV19 and TRBJ2-5, with D possibly matching TRBD2 (5 bases). CDR1 and CDR2 (germline): LNHDA, SQIVND (reference sequence). The CDR3 is made up of 14 amino acids. Between the trimmed V and J ends, which lost 5 bases and 2 bases, there was a span of 12 bases. The CDR3 sequence: CASSHRTVQETQYF. The CDR3 DNA sequence: TGTGCCAGTAGTCATAGGACTGTACAAGAGACCCAGTACTTC.

This clone was seen a few times. The genes are TRBV18 and TRBJ1-2, with D perhaps TRBD1 (6 bases). V was pared by 0 bases and J by 8 bases, with 13 bases between. This CDR3 is built from 14 residues. CDR1 and CDR2 (germline): KGHSH, LQKENI. The CDR3 DNA sequence: TGTGCCAGCTCACCACCGGGACAAGGAGTGGGCTACACCTTC. Protein product: CASSPPGQGVGYTF.

The chain employs TRBV5-1 and TRBJ1-4; a weak D match, TRBD1 (6 bases). From germline, CDR1 is SGHRS and CDR2 YFSETQ. Trimming stripped 4 bases from V and 3 bases from J, with 13 bases between. This CDR3 is 15 amino acids long. For the CDR3, the DNA is TGCGCCAGCAGCCGTCAGGGGTCAGCTAATGAAAAACTGTTTTTT. It translates to CASSRQGSANEKLFF.

This clone showed up just a few times. The chain combines TRBV7-8 with TRBJ1-1, with D perhaps matching TRBD1 (5 bases). Germline V gives CDR1 SGHVS, CDR2 FQNEAQ. Trimming took 7 bases from V and 3 from J, leaving 12 bases between them. The CDR3 sequence is 13 residues long. The CDR3 region is CASKAGLDTEAFF. The CDR3 coding sequence is TGTGCCAGCAAGGCAGGGCTAGACACTGAAGCTTTCTTT.

The chain carries TRBV6-6 and TRBJ2-7; the D gene is possibly TRBD2 (5 bases). Trimming cost V 8 bases and J 7 bases, with 18 bases left between them. CDR3 length equals 13 residues. CDR1 and CDR2 (germline): MNHNY, SVGAGI (reference sequence). The CDR3 region is CASSGLELGEQYF. Here the CDR3 DNA reads TGTGCCAGCTCGGGGTTAGAATTGGGTGAGCAGTACTTC.

This clone came up a few times. Additional DNA sequences in this sample encode the identical CDR3. The chain carries TRBV6-5 and TRBJ2-5; a possible D gene is TRBD1 (5 bases). CDR3 length: 14 residues. From germline, CDR1 is MNHEY and CDR2 SVGAGI. Trimming cost V 2 bases and J 1 base, with 8 bases left between them. CDR3 nucleotides: TGTGCCAGCAGTTACACAGGAACCCAAGAGACCCAGTACTTC. It is translated as CASSYTGTQETQYF.

This chain connects TRBV28 to TRBJ2-1; weak D call: TRBD2 (5 bases). Trimming took off 3 bases at V and 7 bases at J, with 13 bases between the two ends. From germline, CDR1 is MDHEN and CDR2 SYDVKM. This CDR3 spans 14 amino acids. CDR3 amino acids: CASSLLDYGNEQFF. The CDR3 DNA reads TGTGCCAGCAGTTTGCTTGACTATGGGAATGAGCAGTTCTTC.

The chain links TRBV19 to TRBJ2-5, with no clear D. CDR1 is LNHDA and CDR2 is SQIVND in the germline V gene (reference sequence). There are 15 residues in the CDR3. Trimming removed 3 bases at V and 2 bases at J, with 13 bases between. CDR3 sequence reads: CASSITVSRQETQYF. In DNA form, the CDR3 reads TGTGCCAGTAGTATCACCGTTAGCAGACAAGAGACCCAGTACTTC.

V gene TRBV18 combines with J gene TRBJ2-5, with 8 bases aligning to TRBD1. The germline gives CDR1 KGHSH, CDR2 LQKENI. V was clipped by 3 bases and J by 6 bases; unmatched bases: 6. The CDR3 is 14 residues long. CDR3 DNA: TGTGCCAGCTCACCGACAGGGGTAGGAAAGACCCAGTACTTC. It yields the protein CASSPTGVGKTQYF. Looking up the rest from reference TRBV18 and TRBJ2-5 gives the full variable domain: NAGVMQNPRHLVRRRGQEARLRCSPMKGHSHVYWYRQLPEEGLKFMVYLQKENIIDESGMPKERFSAEFPKEGPSILRIQQVVRGDSAAYFCASSPTGVGKTQYFGPGTRLLVL.

This clone has a handful of counts. The rearrangement joins TRBV19 to TRBJ2-2, with 7 bases identical to TRBD2. Germline CDR1 LNHDA, CDR2 SQIVND (reference sequence). The CDR3 sequence is 13 residues long. After removal of 4 bases from V and 7 bases from J, the junction contained 3 bases not matched to a gene. The CDR3 nucleotides are TGTGCCAGTAGTAGGGAGGGTTTCGGGGAGCTGTTTTTT. It specifies CASSREGFGELFF.

The chain links TRBV4-1 to TRBJ2-1; D uncertain. V lost 0 bases, J lost 11 bases, and 11 bases lay in between. Germline V gene lookup returns CDR1 MGHRA and CDR2 YSYEKL. The CDR3 covers 13 residues. For the CDR3, the DNA is TGCGCCAGCAGCCAAGAGGCCGTCTTCAAGCAGTTCTTC. Encoded protein: CASSQEAVFKQFF.